The 23 T cell receptor beta chains given below trace back to one sample, sequenced in a study of blood T cells in healthy people across ages. The authors ran a second PCR of about 6 to 11 cycles using a sample-barcoded 5' primer and a J-beta primer mix. Each CDR3 protein is one row after TCRdb ran MiXCR on the 5' RACE reads. The sample has more than 1,400,000 distinct CDR3 sequences, 40% to 50% seen once; the top ten hold 7.9%. Sequencing input: blood. Every receptor here comes from a woman under 30 in good health.

This clonotype was seen only a few times. The chain carries TRBV5-1 and TRBJ1-2; D is possibly TRBD1 (6 bases). Looked up from germline, CDR1 is SGHRS and CDR2 is YFSETQ. Trimming removed 1 base at V and 8 bases at J, with 18 bases between. The CDR3 loop spans 15 amino acids. CDR3 loop: CASSLNRLSGVGYTF. The DNA for the CDR3 is TGCGCCAGCAGCTTGAACAGGCTTTCAGGGGTCGGCTACACCTTC. Looking up the rest from reference TRBV5-1 and TRBJ1-2 gives the full variable domain: KAGVTQTPRYLIKTRGQQVTLSCSPISGHRSVSWYQQTPGQGLQFLFEYFSETQRNKGNFPGRFSGRQFSNSRSEMNVSTLELGDSALYLCASSLNRLSGVGYTFGSGTRLTVV.

Only a few counts were recorded for this clonotype. V usage is TRBV4-1 and J usage is TRBJ1-1; 9 nucleotides line up with TRBD1. The CDR3 has 14 residues. Trimming removed 5 bases from V and 6 bases from J; junction bases left unmatched: 7. Germline V gene sequence: CDR1 MGHRA, CDR2 YSYEKL. The CDR3 DNA follows: TGCGCCAGCAGCTCGGGACAGGGAGCCTCTGAAGCTTTCTTT. Its translation: CASSSGQGASEAFF.

The chain employs TRBV5-1 and TRBJ2-1, with 11 bases identical to TRBD2. V lost 2 bases, J lost 3 bases, and 4 bases stayed unmatched. Germline CDR1 is SGHRS and CDR2 is YFSETQ. This CDR3 region has 16 residues. CDR3 protein: CASSFSGTSGYNEQFF. The CDR3 coding sequence is TGCGCCAGCAGCTTTTCCGGGACTAGCGGCTACAATGAGCAGTTCTTC.

This clonotype was detected a few times. The chain carries TRBV3-1 and TRBJ2-1, with TRBD1 as a possible D gene (6 bases). The CDR3 is 13 amino acids. V dropped 8 bases and J dropped 9 bases, with 17 bases sitting between them. CDR1 is LGHDT, CDR2 YNNKEL, per germline (reference sequence). CDR3 in amino acids: CASATTGTGEQFF. The DNA for the CDR3 is TGTGCCAGCGCCACCACAGGGACGGGTGAGCAGTTCTTC.

Here the CDR3 reads CSASLGLAGATGTQFF. The CDR3 nucleotides read TGCAGTGCTAGTCTAGGTCTAGCGGGGGCTACGGGGACCCAGTTCTTC. This chain links TRBV20-1 with TRBJ2-1; 10 nucleotides line up with TRBD2. Germline lookup yields CDR1 DFQATT and CDR2 SNEGSKA (reference sequence). Germline trimming cut 3 bases from V and 13 bases from J; bases unmatched to any gene: 18. This CDR3 is 16 amino acids long.

V gene TRBV29-1 combines with J gene TRBJ2-5; 9 bases align to TRBD2. The CDR3 extends over 12 amino acids. Trimming cost V 5 bases and J 5 bases; bases outside gene matches: 3. Germline V gives CDR1 SQVTM, CDR2 ANQGSEA. This CDR3 is CSVLSGGETQYF. CDR3 in DNA: TGCAGCGTTCTTAGCGGGGGCGAGACCCAGTACTTC.

This clonotype appeared a few times. V gene TRBV3-1 combines with J gene TRBJ2-4; 10 positions agree with TRBD2. The end of the DNA aligns better with TRBJ2-7, so the J call may be wrong. From germline, CDR1 is LGHDT and CDR2 YNNKEL (reference sequence). The CDR3 is 12 amino acids. CDR3 loop: CASRGTSAEQYF. The CDR3 DNA sequence: TGTGCCAGCAGGGGGACTAGCGCCGAGCAGTACTTC.

The chain joins TRBV25-1 to TRBJ2-7; either TRBD1 or TRBD2 may supply D (5 bases each). Germline CDR1 MGHDK, CDR2 SYGVNS. The CDR3 spans 16 residues. V shed 3 bases and J shed 7 bases, with 22 bases lying between them. The CDR3 region is CASSERGDGAYNEQYF. CDR3 bases: TGTGCCAGCAGTGAGAGAGGGGACGGGGCCTACAATGAGCAGTACTTC.

This clonotype has just a few counts. This chain uses TRBV25-1 with TRBJ1-1, with TRBD1 matching 10 bases. Trimming cost V 4 bases and J 5 bases; bases outside gene matches: 4. This CDR3 comprises 14 residues. Per the germline V gene, CDR1 is MGHDK and CDR2 is SYGVNS. CDR3 DNA sequence: TGTGCCAGCAGTGGATTGGACAGGGGGACTGAAGCTTTCTTT. This encodes CASSGLDRGTEAFF.

The sample holds a few counts of this clonotype. The chain has TRBV10-3 and TRBJ1-5; TRBD1 aligns across 7 bases. The CDR3 is made up of 15 amino acids. Trimming took 3 bases from V and 0 from J; bases not matched to a gene: 2. CDR1 is ENHRY and CDR2 is SYGVKD in the germline V gene. The CDR3 DNA reads as TGTGCCATCAGTGATCGGGACAGTAGCAATCAGCCCCAGCATTTT. This codes for CAISDRDSSNQPQHF.

DNA for the CDR3: TGTGCCAGCAACCCCACGTGGGACAGGGGCGGCTACACCTTC. Its protein product is CASNPTWDRGGYTF. The rearrangement links TRBV28 to TRBJ1-2; 10 bases map to TRBD1. With V trimmed by 7 bases and J by 8 bases, 10 bases remained unmatched. Germline lookup yields CDR1 MDHEN and CDR2 SYDVKM. The CDR3 runs to 14 residues.

In its sample, this clonotype was seen a few times. V usage is TRBV10-3 and J usage is TRBJ2-2; 11 nucleotides line up with TRBD2. V was pared by 6 bases and J by 5 bases, with 2 bases of the junction left unmatched. Germline-derived CDR1 and CDR2 are ENHRY and SYGVKD. The CDR3 length is 14 residues. CDR3 DNA: TGTGCCATCAGGGGACTAGCGGCTACCGGGGAGCTGTTTTTT. This translates into CAIRGLAATGELFF.

This chain links TRBV3-1 with TRBJ2-5; 7 nucleotides line up with TRBD1. Trimming removed 7 bases from V and 2 bases from J; junction bases left unmatched: 7. The CDR3 is made up of 14 amino acids. Germline V lookup: CDR1 LGHDT, CDR2 YNNKEL (reference sequence). This CDR3 reads CASTLGTAQETQYF. The CDR3 bases are TGTGCCAGCACCCTCGGGACAGCACAAGAGACCCAGTACTTC.

Many counts were recorded for this clonotype. The chain recombines TRBV7-9 with TRBJ2-7, with 11 bases that match TRBD2. Per germline, CDR1 SEHNR and CDR2 FQNEAQ (reference sequence). The CDR3 consists of 15 residues. J gave up 6 bases and V 4 bases, and 8 bases lay outside the gene matches. CDR3 in amino acids: CASSSHSGGASEQYF. The CDR3 nucleotides are TGTGCCAGCAGCTCCCATAGCGGGGGGGCTTCCGAGCAGTACTTC.

This clonotype was picked up a small number of times. V gene TRBV11-1 combines with J gene TRBJ1-2, with D uncertain. The V and J ends lost 3 bases and 6 bases respectively, with 11 bases between them. This CDR3 has 13 residues. Per germline, CDR1 SGHAT and CDR2 FQDESV (reference sequence). The CDR3 sequence: CASSFAGNDGYTF. CDR3 nucleotide sequence: TGTGCCAGCAGCTTCGCTGGGAATGATGGCTACACCTTC.

The chain joins TRBV12-3 or TRBV12-4 to TRBJ2-7; D is unresolved. Trimming cost V 2 bases and J 0 bases, with 11 bases left between them. The CDR3 has 15 residues. The CDR3 DNA follows: TGTGCCAGCAGTTTATCGTCAGGCCTCTCCTACGAGCAGTACTTC. Its protein product is CASSLSSGLSYEQYF.

There are a few counts of this clonotype. The chain couples TRBV3-1 to TRBJ2-5; possibly TRBD2 for D (5 bases). Germline V CDR1 and CDR2: LGHDT, YNNKEL (reference sequence). The CDR3 runs 16 residues. V dropped 3 bases and J dropped 5 bases, with 19 bases sitting between them. The CDR3 spells CASSQDELEPSETQYF. CDR3 nucleotides: TGTGCCAGCAGCCAGGACGAACTAGAGCCTAGTGAGACCCAGTACTTC.

This clonotype was counted only a few times. The chain employs TRBV28 and TRBJ1-1; a possible D gene is TRBD1 (6 bases). The CDR3 contains 17 residues. Trimming stripped 3 bases from V and 4 bases from J, with 21 bases between. Germline values: CDR1 MDHEN, CDR2 SYDVKM. CDR3: CASSFLRTGTGGTEAFF. CDR3 DNA sequence: TGTGCCAGCAGTTTTCTTCGAACAGGGACCGGTGGCACTGAAGCTTTCTTT.

The table lists this clonotype with a few counts. The chain carries TRBV28 and TRBJ2-6; weak D call: TRBD1 (6 bases). Germline CDR1 is MDHEN and CDR2 is SYDVKM. The CDR3 consists of 17 residues. The V and J ends lost 3 bases and 0 bases respectively, with 12 bases between them. The CDR3 DNA is TGTGCCAGCAGTTTCCCAGGGGTAGACTCTGGGGCCAACGTCCTGACTTTC. Its translation: CASSFPGVDSGANVLTF. Complete variable domain (other parts from reference TRBV28 and TRBJ2-6): DVKVTQSSRYLVKRTGEKVFLECVQDMDHENMFWYRQDPGLGLRLIYFSYDVKMKEKGDIPEGYSVSREKKERFSLILESASTNQTSMYLCASSFPGVDSGANVLTFGAGSRLTVL.

The chain uses TRBV30 and TRBJ1-6; 12 nucleotides agree with TRBD1. CDR3 length: 13 amino acids. The ends lost 4 bases at V and 10 bases at J; junction bases unmatched: 2. Germline assignment: CDR1 GTSNPN and CDR2 SVGIG (reference sequence). CDR3 residues: CAWTGQGASPLHF. The CDR3 DNA sequence: TGTGCCTGGACGGGACAGGGGGCCTCACCCCTCCACTTT.

J is TRBJ2-7 and V is TRBV3-1; no clear D. Trimming took 1 base from V and 2 from J, leaving 12 bases between them. Germline CDR1 is LGHDT and CDR2 is YNNKEL (reference sequence). The CDR3 has 15 amino acids. This CDR3 reads CASSQGTNSPYEQYF. As DNA, the CDR3 is TGTGCCAGCAGCCAAGGGACCAATTCCCCCTACGAGCAGTACTTC.

The chain recombines TRBV3-1 with TRBJ1-2, with D possibly matching TRBD1 (6 bases). Germline V CDR1 and CDR2: LGHDT, YNNKEL (reference sequence). The CDR3 is made up of 15 amino acids. The V gene lost 3 bases and the J gene lost 2 bases, with 13 bases spanning the gap. CDR3 sequence reads: CASSHPFGGNYGYTF. CDR3 bases: TGTGCCAGCAGCCATCCCTTTGGGGGCAACTATGGCTACACCTTC.

This clonotype was seen repeatedly, ten times or more. The V and J genes are TRBV2 and TRBJ2-5; 11 nucleotides align to TRBD2. Germline V gene lookup returns CDR1 SNHLY and CDR2 FYNNEI. The CDR3 contains 15 residues. Trimming cost V 6 bases and J 0 bases; bases outside gene matches: 3. The CDR3 sequence: CASRELAGDQETQYF. CDR3 in DNA: TGTGCCAGCAGGGAACTAGCGGGGGACCAAGAGACCCAGTACTTC.